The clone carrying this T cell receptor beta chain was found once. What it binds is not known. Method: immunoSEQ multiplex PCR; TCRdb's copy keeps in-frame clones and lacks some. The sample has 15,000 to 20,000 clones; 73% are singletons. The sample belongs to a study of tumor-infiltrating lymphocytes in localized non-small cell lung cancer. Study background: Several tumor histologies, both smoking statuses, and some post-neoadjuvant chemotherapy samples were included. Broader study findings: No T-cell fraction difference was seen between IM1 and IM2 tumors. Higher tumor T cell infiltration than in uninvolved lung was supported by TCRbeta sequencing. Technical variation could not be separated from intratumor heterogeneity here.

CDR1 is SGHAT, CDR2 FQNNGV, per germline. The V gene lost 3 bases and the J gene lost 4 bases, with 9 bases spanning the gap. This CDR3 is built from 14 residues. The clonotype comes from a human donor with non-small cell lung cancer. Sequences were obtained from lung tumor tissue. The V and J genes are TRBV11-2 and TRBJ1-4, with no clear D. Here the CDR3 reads CASSFRPDNEKLFF. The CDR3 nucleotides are TGTGCCAGCAGCTTTCGGCCAGATAATGAAAAACTGTTTTTT.